This T cell receptor (beta chain) was identified during a study of blood T cell repertoires in COVID-19. For the study at large: Sources were T cells, B-cell-depleted T cells, or PBMCs; the material itself was cDNA or gDNA.

Individuals aged 18 to 89 years were recruited from 24 US areas. Original methodology: Estimation of nucleated cell counts was performed using reference gene primer amplification. Profiled with immunoSEQ multiplex PCR; TCRdb holds only in-frame clones, not every one. V and J calls and clone size are as listed in that table; D and trimming were resolved from the DNA. This table has 190,000 or so clones, roughly four fifths appearing once. Looked up from germline, CDR1 is MGHRA and CDR2 is YSYEKL. V was cut by 1 base and J by 0 bases, with 10 bases left in between. There are 16 residues in the CDR3. The genes are TRBV4-1 and TRBJ2-1; no firm D call. The material sequenced was PBMCs or T cells enriched from blood (not recorded which). The TCR originated in a man aged 40-49 years who had recovered from COVID-19. CDR3 nucleotides: TGCGCCAGCAGCCAAGTATCAACCGGCTCCTACAATGAGCAGTTCTTC. Translation gives CASSQVSTGSYNEQFF.